Sequencing of this T cell receptor beta chain was carried out in a study of shared clonotypes between healthy human individuals. Study summary: Used for every donor were three CD4 naive, three CD4 memory, two CD8 naive and one CD8 memory plate.

The assay was immunoSEQ multiplex PCR, and TCRdb's table has in-frame clones only and misses some. This sample has fewer than 350,000 clones, with roughly 84% found just once. Overall study findings and caveats: Non-shared clonotypes had lower generation probabilities than those shared by all four donors. Sequencing depth was predicted to influence how clonotypes are shared among donors.

The germline V and J ends were trimmed by 4 bases and 2 bases, with 18 bases remaining between them. There are 16 residues in the CDR3. From germline, CDR1 is MNHEY and CDR2 SVGAGI. This clone has only one observation. What it binds is unknown. The sequenced material came from memory CD8+ T cells sorted from blood. Indicated subset: CD45RO+ cells pooled with CCR7-negative TemRA cells. The chain combines TRBV6-5 with TRBJ2-7; D is possibly TRBD1 (6 bases). The TCR comes from a man aged 18 to 29 in good health. CDR3: CASSFSTGQQAYEQYF. The CDR3 bases are TGTGCCAGCAGTTTCTCGACAGGCCAACAGGCCTACGAGCAGTACTTC.